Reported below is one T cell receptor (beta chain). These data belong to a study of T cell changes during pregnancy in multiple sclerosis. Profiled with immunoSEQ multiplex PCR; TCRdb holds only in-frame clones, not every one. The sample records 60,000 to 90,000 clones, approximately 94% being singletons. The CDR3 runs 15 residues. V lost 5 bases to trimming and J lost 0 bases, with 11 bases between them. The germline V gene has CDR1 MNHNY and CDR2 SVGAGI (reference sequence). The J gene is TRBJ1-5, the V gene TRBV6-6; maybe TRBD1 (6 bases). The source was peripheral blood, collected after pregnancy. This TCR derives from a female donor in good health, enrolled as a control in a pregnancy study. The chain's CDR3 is CASSPTGNSNQPQHF. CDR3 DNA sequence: TGTGCCAGCAGTCCTACAGGGAATAGCAATCAGCCCCAGCATTTT.